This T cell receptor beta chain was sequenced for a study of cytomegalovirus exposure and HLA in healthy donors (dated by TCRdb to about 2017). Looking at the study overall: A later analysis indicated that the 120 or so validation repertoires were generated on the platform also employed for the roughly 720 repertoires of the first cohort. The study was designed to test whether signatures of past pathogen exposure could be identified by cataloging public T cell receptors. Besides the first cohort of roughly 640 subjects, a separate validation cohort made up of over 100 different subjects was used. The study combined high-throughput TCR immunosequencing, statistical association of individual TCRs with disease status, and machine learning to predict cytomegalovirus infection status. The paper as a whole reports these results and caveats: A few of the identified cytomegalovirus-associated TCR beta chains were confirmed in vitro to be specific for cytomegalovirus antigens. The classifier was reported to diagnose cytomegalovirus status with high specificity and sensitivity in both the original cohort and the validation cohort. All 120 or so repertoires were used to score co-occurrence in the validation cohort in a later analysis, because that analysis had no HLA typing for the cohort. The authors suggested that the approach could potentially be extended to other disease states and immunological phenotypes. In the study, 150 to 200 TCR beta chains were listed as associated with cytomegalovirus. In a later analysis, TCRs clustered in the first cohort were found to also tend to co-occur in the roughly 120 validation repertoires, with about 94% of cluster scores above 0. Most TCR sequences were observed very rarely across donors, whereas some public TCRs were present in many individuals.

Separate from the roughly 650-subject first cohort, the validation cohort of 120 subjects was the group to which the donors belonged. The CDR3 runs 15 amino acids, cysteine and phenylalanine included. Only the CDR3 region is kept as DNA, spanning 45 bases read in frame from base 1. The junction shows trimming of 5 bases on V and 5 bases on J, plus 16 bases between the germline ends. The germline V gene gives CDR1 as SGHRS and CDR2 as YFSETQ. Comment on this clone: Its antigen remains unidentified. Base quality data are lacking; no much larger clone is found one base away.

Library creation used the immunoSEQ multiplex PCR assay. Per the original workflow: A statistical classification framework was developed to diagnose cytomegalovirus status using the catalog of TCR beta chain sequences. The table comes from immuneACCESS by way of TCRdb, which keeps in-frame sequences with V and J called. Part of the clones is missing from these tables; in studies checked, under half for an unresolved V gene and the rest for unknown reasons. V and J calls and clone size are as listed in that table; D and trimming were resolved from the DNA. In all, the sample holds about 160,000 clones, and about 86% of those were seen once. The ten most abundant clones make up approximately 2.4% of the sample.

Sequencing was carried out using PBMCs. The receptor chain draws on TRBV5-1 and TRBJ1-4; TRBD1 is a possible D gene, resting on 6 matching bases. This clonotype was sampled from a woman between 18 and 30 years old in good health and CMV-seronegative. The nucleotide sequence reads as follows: TGCGCCAGCAGTTTAGGCGGACAGCCGAATGAAAAACTGTTTTTT. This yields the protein CASSLGGQPNEKLFF.